The 10 T cell receptor beta chains given below trace back to one sample, sequenced in a study of blood T cell repertoires in COVID-19. TCRdb's table, derived via immunoSEQ multiplex PCR, lists solely in-frame clones and lacks some. The table includes fewer than 250,000 clones, around 79% detected once. The material sequenced was peripheral blood. The receptors here all came from a woman in her 50s with acute or convalescent COVID-19.

The chain carries TRBV19 and TRBJ2-2, with D perhaps TRBD1 (5 bases). Between the trimmed V and J ends, which lost 4 bases and 6 bases, there was a span of 6 bases. Germline loops: CDR1 LNHDA, CDR2 SQIVND (reference sequence). The CDR3 contains 12 residues. DNA of the CDR3: TGTGCCAGTAGTAAGGGGTCCGGGGAGCTGTTTTTT. It translates to CASSKGSGELFF. The entire variable domain, with the rest obtained from reference TRBV19 and TRBJ2-2, is as follows: DGGITQSPKYLFRKEGQNVTLSCEQNLNHDAMYWYRQDPGQGLRLIYYSQIVNDFQKGDIAEGYSVSREKKESFPLTVTSAQKNPTAFYLCASSKGSGELFFGEGSRLTVL.

This clone was counted a few times. Mismatch with germline at one junction end may stem from a read error. J is TRBJ2-1 and V is TRBV7-2; 7 positions agree with TRBD2. This CDR3 comprises 13 residues. The germline CDR1 and CDR2 sequences are SGHTA and FQGNSA. Written as DNA, the CDR3 is TGTGCCAGCAGCTTTACCTTTGCGGGAGTCCCGATCTTC. Translation gives CASSFTFAGVPIF.

This clone was observed a handful of times. This chain uses TRBV5-1 with TRBJ1-1, with 8 nucleotides matching TRBD1. CDR1 is SGHRS and CDR2 is YFSETQ in the germline V gene. The CDR3 sequence is 16 residues long. Trimming removed 4 bases from V and 4 bases from J; junction bases left unmatched: 12. The chain's CDR3 is CASSLRDRLSSTEAFF. The CDR3 region has the DNA TGCGCCAGCAGCCTGCGGGACAGGTTAAGCAGCACTGAAGCTTTCTTT.

The CDR3 loop is CASSQGRGSNQPQHF. DNA for the CDR3: TGTGCCAGCAGCCAGGGCAGGGGAAGCAATCAGCCCCAGCATTTT. The rearrangement joins TRBV6-5 to TRBJ1-5; a weak D match, TRBD1 (6 bases). The length of the CDR3 is 15 residues. Trimming left V 6 bases short and J 1 base short, with 13 bases between. Germline V gene sequence: CDR1 MNHEY, CDR2 SVGAGI.

The chain joins TRBV24-1 to TRBJ1-2, with TRBD1 matching over 9 bases. The CDR3 runs to 15 residues. With V trimmed by 4 bases and J by 4 bases, 6 bases remained unmatched. Germline lookup yields CDR1 KGHDR and CDR2 SFDVKD. The CDR3, as DNA: TGTGCCACCAGTGACCCCGGACAGGGGAGCTATGGCTACACCTTC. Amino acid sequence: CATSDPGQGSYGYTF.

This chain joins TRBV5-5 and TRBJ2-7; 11 positions match TRBD2. The CDR3 runs 15 residues. The ends lost 4 bases at V and 0 bases at J; junction bases unmatched: 3. The germline V gene encodes CDR1 SGHKS and CDR2 YYEKEE (reference sequence). This chain's CDR3 is CASSPSGGLSYEQYF. CDR3 coding DNA: TGTGCCAGCAGCCCTAGCGGGGGGCTCTCCTACGAGCAGTACTTC.

This clone was detected a few times. The gene calls are TRBV28 and TRBJ2-7; 8 nucleotides align to TRBD1. Germline loops: CDR1 MDHEN, CDR2 SYDVKM. Trimming removed 3 bases from V and 7 bases from J; junction bases left unmatched: 11. The CDR3 is made up of 15 amino acids. CDR3 loop: CASSFSGTGLGEQYF. The CDR3 DNA reads as TGTGCCAGCAGTTTTTCGGGGACAGGCCTTGGTGAGCAGTACTTC.

The genes are TRBV18 and TRBJ2-7; TRBD1 aligns across 10 bases. Germline values: CDR1 KGHSH, CDR2 LQKENI. J lost 5 bases, V lost 0 bases, and 1 base had no gene match. The CDR3 consists of 14 residues. The CDR3 is CASSPPGQGNEQYF. CDR3 nucleotides: TGTGCCAGCTCACCACCGGGACAGGGGAACGAGCAGTACTTC.

Notes on this clone: The junction departs from germline at one end; a sequencing error may be responsible. This sequence joins TRBV11-2 and TRBJ2-7; 7 bases agree with TRBD1. Germline CDR1 is SGHAT and CDR2 is FQNNGV. The CDR3 runs 12 residues. CDR3 sequence: CASSLERGRFSF. The CDR3 DNA sequence: TGTGCCAGCAGCTTAGAAAGGGGGCGGTTCTCCTTC.

This clone occurred a few times. The CDR3 loop is CASSLGQSYEQYF. The CDR3 DNA follows: TGCGCCAGCAGCTTGGGACAGTCCTACGAGCAGTACTTC. The chain carries TRBV5-1 and TRBJ2-7; TRBD1 might be the D (5 bases). CDR1 is SGHRS, CDR2 YFSETQ, per germline. Deletions cut 0 bases from V and 1 base from J, with 5 bases between. This CDR3 spans 13 amino acids.